This T cell receptor (beta chain) derives from a study of blood T cell repertoires in COVID-19. Study-level background: From the United States, Italy and Spain came samples of acute and convalescent COVID-19. PBMCs, B-cell-depleted T cells, or T cells were the source of the cDNA or gDNA that made up the material.

Authors' methods: Nucleated cell counts were estimated from reference gene primer amplification. The repertoire was sequenced with immunoSEQ multiplex PCR; TCRdb's copy has only in-frame clones and lacks some. V and J calls and clone size are copied from that table; D and trimming were computed from the DNA. This table has approximately 130,000 clones, 88% appearing once. The CDR3 is 18 amino acids. The V segment lost 4 bases and the J segment 2 bases; nucleotides outside the gene matches: 12. Germline V lookup: CDR1 MRHNA, CDR2 SNTAGT. The rearrangement joins TRBV6-4 to TRBJ2-3; 10 nucleotides match TRBD1. Sequencing input: peripheral blood. The TCR originated in a human donor in a cohort sampled during active COVID-19. The chain's CDR3 is CASSAGTGESSFTDTQYF. The CDR3 DNA is TGTGCCAGCAGTGCCGGGACAGGGGAAAGTAGCTTCACAGATACGCAGTATTTT.